A selection of T cell receptor beta chains follows, all from one sample in a study of OX40 agonist ivuxolimab in advanced cancers. Measured with immunoSEQ multiplex PCR; TCRdb has only the in-frame clones, and not every one. The sample contains some 64,000 clones, about 85% of which appear only once. Source: CD4+ or CD8+ T cells sorted from blood, taken in a trial of the OX40 agonist ivuxolimab. These receptors were taken from an adult with an advanced solid tumor such as melanoma, head and neck, liver or kidney cancer. Both conserved end residues are part of each CDR3. The order of the fields is V gene, D gene, J gene, CDR3 length, clone size, CDR3 DNA, CDR3 protein. The D gene is left open where the match is weak. Only part of the rows carry a size: once, few, many, or a class if the clone is expanded.

TRBV7-9,NA,TRBJ1-1,14,NA,TGTGCCAGCAGCTTGGGACACGGGAACACTGAAGCTTTCTTT,CASSLGHGNTEAFF
TRBV7-2,NA,TRBJ2-1,15,NA,TGTGCCAGCAGCGAGAGGGACCCCTCCTACAATGAGCAGTTCTTC,CASSERDPSYNEQFF
TRBV5-4,TRBD1,TRBJ2-5,15,NA,TGTGCCAGCAGCCAGGACAGGACCCTAAAAGAGACCCAGTACTTC,CASSQDRTLKETQYF
TRBV18,NA,TRBJ2-4,16,once,TGTGCCAGCTCACCACTTCCGGGAAAGGCCAAAAACATTCAGTACTTC,CASSPLPGKAKNIQYF
TRBV15,TRBD2,TRBJ2-5,15,NA,TGTGCCTCCCGGCGGGCTAGCGGGGGGGCAGAGACCCAGTACTTC,CASRRASGGAETQYF
TRBV18,NA,TRBJ2-5,15,few,TGTGCCAGCTCACCACAGTACGGGGGACAAGAGACCCAGTACTTC,CASSPQYGGQETQYF
TRBV5-6,NA,TRBJ1-2,15,NA,TGTGCCAGCAGCGGGGTAGGTTGGGGTTTGGCGGGCTACACCTTC,CASSGVGWGLAGYTF
TRBV6-5,NA,TRBJ2-7,13,NA,TGTGCCAGCGTCAAGGACACCTCCTACGAGCAGTACTTC,CASVKDTSYEQYF
TRBV10-1,TRBD2,TRBJ2-3,16,NA,TGCGCCAGCAGTGACAAGCGGGGGCCTTCCACAGATACGCAGTATTTT,CASSDKRGPSTDTQYF
TRBV4-3,TRBD1,TRBJ1-4,16,NA,TGCGCCAGCAGCCAAGATTCCGGACAGGGTTTGGCAAAACTGTTTTTT,CASSQDSGQGLAKLFF
TRBV7-9,NA,TRBJ1-1,13,NA,TGTGCCAGCCGAGGGGATCTGAACACTGAAGCTTTCTTT,CASRGDLNTEAFF
TRBV4-1,TRBD1,TRBJ1-5,17,NA,TGCGCCAGCAGCCAAGTGGGCAGGGGGTTTGGCAATCAGCCCCAGCATTTT,CASSQVGRGFGNQPQHF
TRBV10-3,NA,TRBJ2-1,16,NA,TGTGCCATCAGTGACTTTCCGGGGAGCTCCTACAATGAGCAGTTCTTC,CAISDFPGSSYNEQFF
TRBV7-9,NA,TRBJ1-2,17,NA,TGTGCCAGCAGCTTAGGCCGGGGGGTGACGGGACGCTATGGCTACACCTTC,CASSLGRGVTGRYGYTF
TRBV7-6,NA,TRBJ2-5,12,NA,TGTGCCAGCAGCTTAGCCCAAGAGACCCAGTACTTC,CASSLAQETQYF
TRBV19,TRBD1,TRBJ2-7,14,NA,TGTGCCAGTAGTTTACAGGGGGCCAAGTACGAGCAGTACTTC,CASSLQGAKYEQYF
TRBV5-1,TRBD2,TRBJ2-7,16,NA,TGCGCCAGCAGCTTGGGTGCGGGGGACTCCTCCTACGAGCAGTACTTC,CASSLGAGDSSYEQYF
TRBV7-2,NA,TRBJ1-3,15,NA,TGTGCCAGCAGCCGTGAGGGGGGCAGAGGAAACACCATATATTTT,CASSREGGRGNTIYF
TRBV4-1,NA,TRBJ2-7,15,NA,TGCGCCAGCAGCCAAGATATCAGGGAAGCCTACGAGCAGTACTTC,CASSQDIREAYEQYF
TRBV4-2,NA,TRBJ2-1,15,NA,TGTGCCAGCCTTCAGTTTGGGGGGGCTTACAATGAGCAGTTCTTC,CASLQFGGAYNEQFF
TRBV7-2,NA,TRBJ2-2,14,NA,TGTGCCAGCAGCTTACGGGGGAACACCGGGGAGCTGTTTTTT,CASSLRGNTGELFF
TRBV7-6,TRBD1,TRBJ1-2,14,once,TGTGCCAGCAGCCCTGGGACAGTCAACTATGGCTACACCTTC,CASSPGTVNYGYTF
TRBV7-3,NA,TRBJ2-6,18,NA,TGTGCCAGCAGCCCCCTGCGGGACACTCATTCTGGGGCCAACGTCCTGACTTTC,CASSPLRDTHSGANVLTF
TRBV7-2,TRBD1,TRBJ1-6,17,NA,TGTGCCAGCAGCTTAGTGTCAGGGGGCAAATATAATTCACCCCTCCACTTT,CASSLVSGGKYNSPLHF
TRBV28,NA,TRBJ1-2,16,NA,TGTGCCAGCAGTCCCCTAAGGGAAGCGCTTAACTATGGCTACACCTTC,CASSPLREALNYGYTF
TRBV12-2,NA,TRBJ1-5,15,NA,TGTGCAAGTCGCCCGGGACAAGATAGCAATCAGCCCCAGCATTTT,CASRPGQDSNQPQHF
TRBV19,TRBD1,TRBJ2-7,14,NA,TGTGCCAGTAGTAGGGACAGGGGGACCTACGAGCAGTACTTC,CASSRDRGTYEQYF
TRBV2,TRBD1,TRBJ1-3,14,NA,TGTGCCAGCAGGGGACAGGGGTCTGGAAACACCATATATTTT,CASRGQGSGNTIYF
TRBV18,NA,TRBJ2-5,14,NA,TGTGCCAGCTCACCCCTGGGCAGGCAAGAGACCCAGTACTTC,CASSPLGRQETQYF
TRBV2,TRBD1,TRBJ1-5,15,NA,TGTGCCAGCAGCCGGGGGGACAGGCCGGATCAGCCCCAGCATTTT,CASSRGDRPDQPQHF
TRBV5-4,TRBD2,TRBJ2-7,14,NA,TGTGCCAGCAGCTTGGCCGGGGGGGCCCGGGAGCAGTACTTC,CASSLAGGAREQYF
TRBV19,TRBD1,TRBJ1-4,15,once,TGTGCCAGTAGTTCGCCGGGACAGGGGGGTGAAAAACTGTTTTTT,CASSSPGQGGEKLFF